Listed below are T cell receptor beta chains from one sample, sequenced in a study of liver allograft versus peripheral blood T cells. TCRdb used MiXCR to reprocess the reads, holding one entry per CDR3 protein. The sample consists of just over 8,500 distinct CDR3 sequences, over 15% of them appearing once. The receptor source for this set is a human patient who had a liver transplant. These T cells may partly come from the graft donor. The CDR3 runs from the conserved cysteine through the conserved F or W. D genes are given only for firm matches. A clone size is listed for some rows: how often the clone was seen (once, few, many), or a class if it is expanded.

>TRBJ1-1|TRBV20-1|-|TRBD1
TGCAGTGCCAGACAGGGAGGGGACACTGAAGCTTTCTTT
CSARQGGDTEAFF
>TRBJ1-1|TRBV5-6|-|TRBD1
TGTGCCAGCAGCCAACGCGGGACAGTCCCTGAAGCTTTCTTT
CASSQRGTVPEAFF
>TRBJ2-7|TRBV6-2/TRBV6-3|medium-sized|TRBD2
TGTGCCAGCAGTTACTCGCTAGCGGGGGACCACTACGAGCAGTACTTC
CASSYSLAGDHYEQYF
>TRBJ1-4|TRBV18|medium-sized|-
TGTGCCAGCTCACCTAACAGGAGACTTAATGAAAAACTGTTTTTT
CASSPNRRLNEKLFF
>TRBJ1-1|TRBV10-3|many|-
TGTGCCATCAGTGAGTCGGAGGGTTCCGGAACTGAAGCTTTCTTT
CAISESEGSGTEAFF
>TRBJ1-4|TRBV6-5|medium-sized|TRBD1
TGTGCCAGCAGCCAGGGGGCCGGTACTCTGGAAAAACTGTTTTTT
CASSQGAGTLEKLFF
>TRBJ1-5|TRBV6-1|medium-sized|TRBD1
TGTGCCAGCAGCCACGGGACAGGGAGGGCTAGCAATCAGCCCCAGCATTTT
CASSHGTGRASNQPQHF
>TRBJ2-7|TRBV12-3/TRBV12-4|few|-
TGTGCCAGCAGTTTAAGTGACGGCCAAAGACAGCAGTACTTC
CASSLSDGQRQQYF
>TRBJ2-1|TRBV7-3|many|-
TGTGCCAGCAGCTCCCGAAGAAATGAGCAGTTCTTC
CASSSRRNEQFF
>TRBJ2-7|TRBV19|medium-sized|-
TGTGCCAGTAGTAACCGGGGCCTACCCTACGAGCAGTACTTC
CASSNRGLPYEQYF
>TRBJ1-2|TRBV18|medium-sized|-
TGTGCCAGCTCACCCGGGTTAGAGAGCTATGGCTACACCTTC
CASSPGLESYGYTF
>TRBJ1-2|TRBV6-1|medium-sized|-
TGTGCCAGCAGTGAGAACGGGGCTCAAGAGGGCTATGGCTACACCTTC
CASSENGAQEGYGYTF
>TRBJ1-1|TRBV30|-|-
TGTGCCTGGACCCGAGATACCTACACTGAAGCTTTCTTT
CAWTRDTYTEAFF
>TRBJ1-1|TRBV29-1|medium-sized|-
TGCAGCGCCCTCAGGGTGAACACTGAAGCTTTCTTT
CSALRVNTEAFF
>TRBJ1-2|TRBV19|-|-
TGTGCCAGTAGTATACGGGGGCTCGGCTACACCTTC
CASSIRGLGYTF
>TRBJ1-2|TRBV18|-|TRBD1
TGTGCCAGCTCACGCGGCGGACAGGGGGGAGACTATGGCTACACCTTC
CASSRGGQGGDYGYTF
>TRBJ1-5|TRBV6-6|-|-
TGTGCCAGCACTTCTAGGGGGAGGAGCAATCAGCCCCAGCATTTT
CASTSRGRSNQPQHF
>TRBJ1-1|TRBV2|-|-
TGTGCCAGCAGTGAAGCGAGGGGAGGGGACACTGAAGCTTTCTTT
CASSEARGGDTEAFF
>TRBJ2-7|TRBV7-2|medium-sized|-
TGTGCCAGCAGCTTCTCTGACGGGGACTCCTACGAGCAGTACTTC
CASSFSDGDSYEQYF
>TRBJ2-3|TRBV10-3|many|-
TGTGCCATCAGGCTTTCTAGCACAGATACGCAGTATTTT
CAIRLSSTDTQYF
>TRBJ2-2|TRBV3-1|-|TRBD1
TGTGCCAGCAGCCGCGACAGGGGGCGGACCGGGGAGCTGTTTTTT
CASSRDRGRTGELFF
>TRBJ1-1|TRBV6-2/TRBV6-3|medium-sized|TRBD1
TGTGCCAGCAGACGTACCGGGACAGGGGGAGAGTATGCTTTCTTT
CASRRTGTGGEYAFF
>TRBJ2-7|TRBV7-2|medium-sized|TRBD1
TGTGCCAGCAGCATACAGGGGGCCGAGCAGTACTTC
CASSIQGAEQYF
>TRBJ1-2|TRBV19|medium-sized|-
TGTGCCAGTAAGAATGTAGGGGGATATGGCTACACCTTC
CASKNVGGYGYTF
>TRBJ1-4|TRBV20-1|few|TRBD1
TGCAGTGCTCCGGGACAGCCATCAACTAATGAAAAACTGTTTTTT
CSAPGQPSTNEKLFF
>TRBJ1-2|TRBV7-2|-|TRBD1
TGTGCCAGCAGCCGGGGACAGGCCAGTAATAACTATGGCTACACCTTC
CASSRGQASNNYGYTF
>TRBJ2-7|TRBV29-1|many|-
TGCAGCGTTGTTGAGGGGACACGCTTAGACGAGCAGTACTTC
CSVVEGTRLDEQYF
>TRBJ1-5|TRBV6-7|medium-sized|TRBD1
TGTGCCAGCAGTTCCACCCGCGCGCAGGGGGCAAGGCCCCAGCATTTT
CASSSTRAQGARPQHF
>TRBJ1-4|TRBV7-9|few|TRBD1
TGTGCCAGCAGCTTGGGCAGGGGGAGTGAAAAACTGTTTTTT
CASSLGRGSEKLFF
>TRBJ1-5|TRBV20-1|medium-sized|-
TGCAGTGCTAGAACCGGTCGACGGATCAATCAGCCCCAGCATTTT
CSARTGRRINQPQHF
>TRBJ1-1|TRBV19|-|-
TGTGCCAGTAGTCAGACAGCGACGGGGTCATTGAACACTGAAGCTTTCTTT
CASSQTATGSLNTEAFF
>TRBJ1-2|TRBV27|medium-sized|-
TGTGCCAGCAGTTTATCCCAGCTGGGGAACTATGGCTACACCTTC
CASSLSQLGNYGYTF
>TRBJ2-7|TRBV19|few|TRBD1
TGTGCCAGTAGTGCAGGGGGAAGCTCCTACGAGCAGTACTTC
CASSAGGSSYEQYF
>TRBJ1-6|TRBV19|medium-sized|TRBD1
TGTGCCAGTAGCGGACAGGGGAGTCCACCCCTCCACTTT
CASSGQGSPPLHF
>TRBJ1-2|TRBV15|-|TRBD1
TGTGCCACCAGCAGGGGGGGGACAGGGTATGGCTACACCTTC
CATSRGGTGYGYTF
>TRBJ1-1|TRBV6-1|few|-
TGTGCCATCACCATGGGGACTGAAGCTTTCTTT
CAITMGTEAFF
>TRBJ1-1|TRBV30|-|TRBD1
TGTGCCTGGAGTGAGACAGGGGCAAAAGCTTTCTTT
CAWSETGAKAFF
>TRBJ2-5|TRBV6-2/TRBV6-3|many|-
TGTGCCAGCAGTCCTCGACTTCCCTTAGAGACCCAGTACTTC
CASSPRLPLETQYF
>TRBJ2-1|TRBV19|medium-sized|TRBD1
TGTGCCAGTAGGGCCCGGGGCAGGGGGCGTGATGAGCAGTTCTTC
CASRARGRGRDEQFF
>TRBJ2-7|TRBV19|medium-sized|-
TGTGCCAGTAGTATTGCCGAACGATACGAGCAGTACTTC
CASSIAERYEQYF
>TRBJ1-5|TRBV9|-|-
TGTGCCAGCAGCGGTGACAGTCACTGGCCCCAGCATTTT
CASSGDSHWPQHF
>TRBJ1-2|TRBV12-3/TRBV12-4|few|-
TGTGCCAGCAGTTTTAAACGGACCTGGGGCTACACCTTC
CASSFKRTWGYTF
>TRBJ1-2|TRBV27|medium-sized|TRBD1
TGTGCCAGTAGACAGGGATTTGACTCTGGCTACACCTTC
CASRQGFDSGYTF
>TRBJ1-3|TRBV29-1|medium-sized|TRBD1
TGCAGCGTTGTGACGGACAGGGCTGGAAACACCATATATTTT
CSVVTDRAGNTIYF
>TRBJ1-3|TRBV6-1|large|-
TGTGCCAGCAGCTATCAGGGGAAAGTGAAAAGCTCTGGAAACACCATATATTTT
CASSYQGKVKSSGNTIYF
>TRBJ1-5|TRBV19|medium-sized|-
TGTGCCAGTAGTTTTAGCAATCAGCCCCAGCATTTT
CASSFSNQPQHF
>TRBJ2-7|TRBV5-6|-|-
TGTGCCAGCAGCTTACAGGGATTCGAGCAGTACTTC
CASSLQGFEQYF
>TRBJ1-2|TRBV11-1|few|-
TGTGCCAGCAGCTTCGCAGCTTCCTATGGCTACACCTTC
CASSFAASYGYTF
>TRBJ2-2|TRBV6-1|medium-sized|TRBD1
TGTGCCAGCATAAAGCGGACAGGGGTATTAGGCACCGGGGAGCTGTTTTTT
CASIKRTGVLGTGELFF
>TRBJ2-5|TRBV11-2|-|TRBD2
TGTGCCAGCAGCACGGGACTAGCGGGGCTCCGGGAGACCCAGTACTTC
CASSTGLAGLRETQYF
>TRBJ1-1|TRBV2|-|-
TGTGCCTGCTCGACGGGGAACACTGAAGCTTTCTTT
CACSTGNTEAFF
>TRBJ1-2|TRBV6-5|medium-sized|-
TGTGCCATCCGACCAGGGATGGATTATGGCTACACCTTC
CAIRPGMDYGYTF
>TRBJ2-3|TRBV5-4|-|-
TGTGCCAGCAGTTTAGACTCACCTAGCACAGATACGCAGTATTTT
CASSLDSPSTDTQYF
>TRBJ1-1|TRBV19|medium-sized|TRBD1
TGTGCCAGTAGTGTCGACAGGGACACTGAAGCTTTCTTT
CASSVDRDTEAFF
>TRBJ1-4|TRBV20-1|-|-
TGCAGTGTCCCGACGGCAACTAATGAAAAACTGTTTTTT
CSVPTATNEKLFF